These 21 T cell receptor beta chains came from one sample sequenced in a study of Ad26.COV2.S vaccination and SARS-CoV-2 variants. The treatment is: about 20 received Ad26.COV2.S at low or high dose, single or two shots; several received placebo; per-sample allocation not given. The samples were gathered on day 63 after the first injection of vaccine or placebo. The repertoire was sequenced with immunoSEQ multiplex PCR; TCRdb's copy has only in-frame clones and lacks some. In the table there are about 440,000 clones, around 90% of which are singletons. Material: peripheral blood, obtained in a trial of Ad26.COV2.S vaccine versus placebo. These receptors all come from a person between 18 and 59 years old who received the Ad26.COV2.S COVID-19 vaccine or a placebo.

The chain has TRBV7-2 and TRBJ2-3, with D hard to call. The germline gives CDR1 SGHTA, CDR2 FQGNSA. V gave up 2 bases and J gave up 10 bases, with 22 bases separating them. The CDR3 is 16 amino acids. The CDR3: CASSLLGATNPRAQYF. As DNA, the CDR3 is TGTGCCAGCAGCTTATTGGGTGCTACGAATCCACGGGCGCAGTATTTT.

The rearrangement joins TRBV19 to TRBJ2-1, with 12 bases identical to TRBD2. V was pared by 3 bases and J by 1 base, with 7 bases of the junction left unmatched. The CDR3 has 18 residues. The germline V gene encodes CDR1 LNHDA and CDR2 SQIVND (reference sequence). CDR3 amino acids: CASSIALAGGPSYNEQFF. Written as DNA, the CDR3 is TGTGCCAGTAGTATTGCGCTAGCGGGAGGGCCTTCCTACAATGAGCAGTTCTTC.

This clone was seen once. The chain has TRBV28 and TRBJ1-5; D not certain. There are 14 residues in the CDR3. Germline V gives CDR1 MDHEN, CDR2 SYDVKM. V was shortened by 3 bases and J by 2 bases, with 8 bases between the two germline ends. This CDR3 reads CASSFNGGNQPQHF. For the CDR3, the DNA is TGTGCCAGCAGTTTCAATGGGGGCAATCAGCCCCAGCATTTT.

The V gene is TRBV15, the J gene TRBJ2-3; D unclear. Germline values: CDR1 LNHNV, CDR2 YYDKDF (reference sequence). The CDR3 runs 13 residues. Trimming removed 0 bases from V and 4 bases from J, with 5 bases in between. CDR3 in DNA: TGTGCCACCAGCAGAGATCCCGCAGATACGCAGTATTTT. It is translated as CATSRDPADTQYF.

The chain combines TRBV7-3 with TRBJ2-1; 9 nucleotides line up with TRBD2. This CDR3 comprises 15 residues. Germline CDR1 and CDR2: SGHTA and FQGTGA. V trimming: 4 bases; J trimming: 5 bases; junction bases outside the gene matches: 6. The CDR3 reads CASSYGLALHNEQFF. Here the CDR3 DNA reads TGTGCCAGCAGCTACGGACTAGCGTTGCACAATGAGCAGTTCTTC. The variable domain in full, with the rest retrieved from reference TRBV7-3 and TRBJ2-1, is GAGVSQTPSNKVTEKGKYVELRCDPISGHTALYWYRQSLGQGPEFLIYFQGTGAADDSGLPNDRFFAVRPEGSVSTLKIQRTERGDSAVYLCASSYGLALHNEQFFGPGTRLTVL.

The chain uses TRBV3-1 (or the pseudogene TRBV3-2) and TRBJ2-3, with 8 bases that match TRBD2. The ends lost 1 base at V and 5 bases at J; junction bases unmatched: 8. This CDR3 has 16 residues. Germline-derived CDR1 and CDR2 are LGHDT and YNNKEL (reference sequence). The CDR3 sequence: CASSQVPSGWGDTQYF. CDR3 nucleotide sequence: TGTGCCAGCAGCCAAGTGCCTAGCGGGTGGGGAGATACGCAGTATTTT.

In this sample, this clone turned up once. The chain carries TRBV15 and TRBJ2-1, with unresolved D. The germline CDR1 and CDR2 sequences are LNHNV and YYDKDF (reference sequence). Trimming shortened V by 0 bases and J by 4 bases, and 7 bases separated the two germline ends. The CDR3 extends over 14 amino acids. This CDR3 reads CATSRDRQYNEQFF. The CDR3 region has the DNA TGTGCCACCAGCAGAGATCGACAATACAATGAGCAGTTCTTC.

The rearrangement joins TRBV18 to TRBJ2-3; 12 bases are shared with TRBD2. The ends lost 2 bases at V and 0 bases at J; junction bases unmatched: 6. Per the germline V gene, CDR1 is KGHSH and CDR2 is LQKENI. The CDR3 runs to 18 residues. CDR3 sequence reads: CASSPRGLAGASTDTQYF. In DNA, the CDR3 is TGTGCCAGCTCACCAAGGGGACTAGCGGGTGCTAGCACAGATACGCAGTATTTT. The full variable domain, rest sourced from reference TRBV18 and TRBJ2-3, is NAGVMQNPRHLVRRRGQEARLRCSPMKGHSHVYWYRQLPEEGLKFMVYLQKENIIDESGMPKERFSAEFPKEGPSILRIQQVVRGDSAAYFCASSPRGLAGASTDTQYFGPGTRLTVL.

V usage is TRBV28 and J usage is TRBJ1-2; perhaps TRBD1 as D (5 bases). V gave up 3 bases and J gave up 11 bases, with 19 bases separating them. CDR3 length equals 14 residues. The V gene's germline CDR1 is MDHEN and CDR2 SYDVKM. The CDR3 sequence: CASSFPRDSSRYTF. Here the CDR3 DNA reads TGTGCCAGCAGTTTCCCCAGGGATTCGTCGCGTTACACCTTC.

Points on this clone: Distinct nucleotide sequences in the sample also encode this CDR3. V usage is TRBV29-1 and J usage is TRBJ1-3; D may be TRBD1 (6 bases). The CDR3 extends over 12 amino acids. Germline V gene sequence: CDR1 SQVTM, CDR2 ANQGSEA. V was pared by 4 bases and J by 2 bases, with 6 bases between. As DNA, the CDR3 is TGCAGCGTTGGGACAGCTGGAAACACCATATATTTT. Protein product: CSVGTAGNTIYF.

The rearrangement links TRBV27 to TRBJ1-2; possible D gene TRBD1, 6 bases. The V gene's germline CDR1 is MNHEY and CDR2 SMNVEV (reference sequence). Between the trimmed V and J ends, which lost 6 bases and 4 bases, there was a span of 12 bases. This CDR3 is 13 amino acids long. The CDR3 DNA is TGTGCCAGCAGGGGGGACACTCCCTATGGCTACACCTTC. Translating it yields CASRGDTPYGYTF.

V is TRBV6-5 and J is TRBJ2-3; TRBD1 matches 7 bases. Trimming at V came to 6 bases and at J to 2 bases, leaving 2 bases not matched to a gene. This CDR3 region has 13 residues. Germline lookup yields CDR1 MNHEY and CDR2 SVGAGI. The CDR3 DNA reads TGTGCCAGCAGGGACAGGACCACAGATACGCAGTATTTT. As protein: CASRDRTTDTQYF.

The chain is built from TRBV18 and TRBJ2-7; tentatively, D is TRBD1 (5 bases). The CDR3 contains 15 residues. Germline lookup yields CDR1 KGHSH and CDR2 LQKENI. The V end lost 4 bases, the J end lost 2 bases, and 15 bases lay between the germline ends. The CDR3 reads CASSQGPDLTYEQYF. The CDR3 bases are TGTGCCAGCTCACAGGGGCCTGACCTGACCTACGAGCAGTACTTC.

The chain employs TRBV6-5 and TRBJ2-5; no definite D call. CDR1 and CDR2 from the germline V gene are MNHEY and SVGAGI. This CDR3 has 13 amino acids. The V end lost 5 bases, the J end lost 1 base, and 8 bases lay between the germline ends. The CDR3: CASSTRRQETQYF. The CDR3 region has the DNA TGTGCCAGCAGTACCAGGCGCCAAGAGACCCAGTACTTC.

The rearrangement joins TRBV5-6 to TRBJ2-1; D might be TRBD1 or TRBD2, each matching 5 bases. V lost 3 bases, J lost 2 bases, and 15 bases lay in between. The CDR3 contains 16 residues. The germline CDR1 and CDR2 sequences are SGHDT and YYEEEE. The CDR3 is CASSWGGGATYNEQFF. The CDR3 nucleotides are TGTGCCAGCAGCTGGGGTGGGGGAGCCACCTACAATGAGCAGTTCTTC. The complete variable domain, with remaining parts taken from reference TRBV5-6 and TRBJ2-1, reads DAGVTQSPTHLIKTRGQQVTLRCSPKSGHDTVSWYQQALGQGPQFIFQYYEEEERQRGNFPDRFSGHQFPNYSSELNVNALLLGDSALYLCASSWGGGATYNEQFFGPGTRLTVL.

This chain joins TRBV4-3 and TRBJ2-7; 8 bases agree with TRBD2. Germline CDR1 reads LGHNA; CDR2 reads YSLEER. There are 15 residues in the CDR3. V dropped 1 base and J dropped 3; count of bases not matched to a gene: 5. The CDR3, as DNA: TGCGCCAGCAGCCAAGGGCCCCGGGGGGGCTACGAGCAGTACTTC. It is translated as CASSQGPRGGYEQYF.

The chain joins TRBV10-2 to TRBJ1-1; D is undetermined. V was cut by 4 bases and J by 0 bases, with 3 bases left in between. This CDR3 is 12 amino acids long. Germline values: CDR1 WSHSY, CDR2 SAAADI. CDR3 DNA: TGCGCCAGCAGTGTATTGAACACTGAAGCTTTCTTT. Protein sequence: CASSVLNTEAFF.

This clone was seen once. The CDR3 sequence is CASSIRAASGYTF. CDR3 nucleotides: TGTGCCAGTAGTATAAGGGCCGCGAGTGGCTACACCTTC. The genes are TRBV19 and TRBJ1-2; D gene uncertain. This CDR3 is 13 amino acids long. V gave up 2 bases and J gave up 7 bases, with 11 bases separating them. CDR1 LNHDA and CDR2 SQIVND come from the germline V gene (reference sequence).

The chain is built from TRBV29-1 and TRBJ2-7; TRBD1 matches 9 bases. CDR3 size: 14 residues. Germline CDR1 SQVTM, CDR2 ANQGSEA. With 7 bases clipped from V and 2 bases from J, the junction kept 9 bases outside the gene matches. The CDR3 here is CSAAVGTGTYEQYF. For the CDR3, the DNA is TGCAGCGCCGCGGTTGGGACAGGGACCTACGAGCAGTACTTC.

CDR3 sequence reads: CASSLQRTGELFF. The CDR3 region has the DNA TGTGCCAGCAGCCTTCAAAGGACCGGGGAGCTGTTTTTT. J is TRBJ2-2 and V is TRBV7-2; D is undetermined. Germline V gene data show CDR1 as SGHTA and CDR2 as FQGNSA. Trimming took 5 bases from V and 5 from J, leaving 9 bases between them. The CDR3 is 13 amino acids.

J is TRBJ1-5 and V is TRBV6-2 or TRBV6-3; D not resolved. This CDR3 is built from 14 residues. Trimming removed 3 bases at V and 8 bases at J, with 14 bases between. Germline assignment: CDR1 MNHEY and CDR2 SVGEGT. The CDR3 coding sequence is TGTGCCAGCAGTTATGGTCGGCCCCAGGAGCCCCAGCATTTT. It is translated as CASSYGRPQEPQHF.